These T cell receptor beta chains were read from a single sample in a study of T-cell reconstitution after alpha-beta-depleted transplantation in children. TCRdb used MiXCR to reprocess the PCR reads, holding one entry per CDR3 protein. The sample comprises 210,000 or so distinct CDR3 sequences, roughly 9% of which are singletons, and 5.5% to 8% rests with the top ten. This material consisted of PBMCs from the stem cell graft donor, taken from the stem cell graft. The receptor source for this set is a human donor who donated a stem cell graft to a child with acute lymphoblastic leukemia. Each CDR3 is given with its conserved first and last residue. A D gene is named only where the DNA matches it firmly.

TRBV7-2 . CASSPGQAGNTIYF
TRBV11-2 TRBD1 CASSILGGADTQYF
TRBV11-3 TRBD2 CASSLDGGYNEQFF
TRBV3-1 TRBD1 CASTFRTGPITGYTF
TRBV27 TRBD2 CASSSPGTNSYEQYF
TRBV5-1 . CASSPNVGSAVEQFF
TRBV12-3/TRBV12-4 . CASSSRGVTDYGYTF
TRBV20-1 . CSAREVFTPSYEQYF
TRBV4-3 TRBD2 CASSQGARLAGGNEQFF
TRBV7-8 . CASSRGSSYEQYF
TRBV7-8 . CASSSRTDNSPLHF
TRBV7-9 TRBD1 CAVGGTGGTDTQYF
TRBV10-1 TRBD1 CASSEPGGWVAYNEQFF
TRBV11-2 TRBD1 CASSQGVNYGYTF
TRBV2 TRBD1 CASSDLLDRLHEQYF
TRBV5-1 . CASSLSTRQFF
TRBV27 . CASGRVIGQVNVYTF
TRBV29-1 . CSVRDSKRNIQYF
TRBV6-1 . CASSGLGRTTSYEQYF
TRBV7-9 . CASSLGFIKEKLFF
TRBV12-3/TRBV12-4 . CASSLGLLNTEAFF
TRBV6-1 . CASSEQPSLPLHF
TRBV25-1 . CASSANGWSNEKLFF
TRBV18 TRBD2 CASSPLALAGGSIDYNEQFF
TRBV5-1 . CASSLAEGHSYNEQFF
TRBV29-1 . CSVGGVNQPQHF
TRBV5-1 TRBD1 CASSPRGQGVQYF